This T cell receptor (beta chain) is from a study of shared clonotypes between healthy human individuals. Study context: Serving as donors were a couple of women and three men, whose ages spanned 18 to 49. Three plates were used per donor for CD4 naive, three for CD4 memory, two for CD8 naive and one for CD8 memory. Study observations and caveats: Lower generation probabilities were found for non-shared clonotypes than for those shared by all four donors.

Only in-frame clones appear in the TCRdb table, and some are missing; sequencing was by immunoSEQ multiplex PCR. This sample yields around 1.5 million clones, of which approximately 98% are seen a single time; around 0.45% belongs to the top ten. From germline, CDR1 is SGHDN and CDR2 FVKESK. The CDR3 is 11 amino acids. Between the trimmed V and J ends, which lost 1 base and 9 bases, there was a span of 6 bases. Comment on this clone: Its antigen is unknown.

The authors divided CD4+ cells into CD45RA+ naive and CD45RA-negative memory subsets. This clonotype originated in a man younger than 40 in good health. The chain has TRBV14 and TRBJ1-1; no reliable D call. The sequencing input was naive CD4+ T cells sorted from blood. The subset here: CD45RA+ positively selected. The CDR3 region has the DNA TGTGCCAGCAGCCAAGCCAAAAAAGCTTTCTTT. Translation: CASSQAKKAFF.